This TCR beta chain is drawn from a study of cytomegalovirus exposure and HLA in healthy donors. Whole-study results and caveats: The study recorded 160 or so TCR beta chains that were cytomegalovirus-associated. Most TCR sequences were rare, but some public TCRs occurred in many donors.

The V end was cut by 1 base, the J end by 3 bases, with 10 bases between. This CDR3 is 14 amino acids long. Germline CDR1 is GTSNPN and CDR2 is SVGIG (reference sequence). Sequencing was performed with immunoSEQ multiplex PCR; in TCRdb, only in-frame clones are kept and a portion is missing. The table records roughly 200,000 clones, about 81% of them present only once. The donors were members of the validation cohort, which comprised roughly 130 subjects and was separate from the first cohort of several hundred subjects. As to this clone: Its antigen is currently unknown.

Sequenced: PBMCs. The chain joins TRBV30 to TRBJ1-5, with D possibly being TRBD1 (6 bases). The clonotype comes from a woman in her twenties or thirties in good health and CMV-seronegative. The CDR3, as DNA: TGTGCCTGGAGTGAAGGACAGACCAATCAGCCCCAGCATTTT. Translated: CAWSEGQTNQPQHF.